This T cell receptor (beta chain) was retrieved from a study of vaccination effects on CD4 cells after COVID-19. This clone has just a few counts. The antigen remains undetermined. The CDR3 runs to 15 residues. The V and J ends lost 3 bases and 4 bases respectively, with 15 bases between them. In germline, CDR1 is SGHRS, CDR2 YFSETQ. The repertoire was sequenced with immunoSEQ multiplex PCR; TCRdb's copy has only in-frame clones and lacks some. This table holds about 73,000 clones, around 67% found once. Cultured cells yielded isolated CD4+ T cells after 10 days. Either the BNT162b2 or mRNA-1273 vaccine was given to participants in two doses. All vaccine recipients tested negative for nucleocapsid antibodies and had never contracted SARS-CoV-2 infection. Cultures had half their medium replaced with IL-2 medium on days 3 and 7.

The chain has TRBV5-1 and TRBJ2-3; tentative D call: TRBD2 (7 bases). The receptor comes from a human donor who received a COVID-19 vaccine. The sample was CD4+ T cells from PBMCs cultured without peptide, taken after COVID-19 vaccination. The CDR3 region has the DNA TGCGCCAGCAGCTCCTTGGGGGGGCCATCAGATACGCAGTATTTT. It specifies CASSSLGGPSDTQYF.